A selection of T cell receptor beta chains follows, all from one sample in a study of graft-versus-host responses after intestinal transplantation. Libraries were prepared by immunoSEQ multiplex PCR; TCRdb keeps only in-frame clonotypes and omits some of them. The sample yields about 120,000 clones, just under 95% seen once. These receptors are not linked to any known antigen. Sequenced material: unstimulated CD4+ T cells sorted from spleen or lymph node cells, taken before intestinal transplant. The receptor source for this set is a human donor who received an intestinal transplant. Each CDR3 is given with its conserved first and last residue. A D gene is named only where the DNA matches it firmly. Rows may omit the clone size; those that give it use once, few, many or a size class.

NA	NA	TRBV4-2	TRBJ2-1	TGTGCCAGCAGCCCTAAGGGAGATACGAGGTCGTTCTTC	CASSPKGDTRSFF
NA	NA	TRBV7-2	TRBJ1-6	TGTGCCAGCAGCTTAAACCGAGATTCACCCCTCCACTTT	CASSLNRDSPLHF
TRBD2	NA	TRBV7-2	TRBJ2-1	TGTGCCAGCAGCCCGACTAGCGGGTCCTACAATGAGCAGTTCTTC	CASSPTSGSYNEQFF
TRBD2	NA	TRBV7-9	TRBJ2-5	TGTGCCAGCAGCCCAGGAGCGACTAGCTCTGGAGAGACCCAGTACTTC	CASSPGATSSGETQYF
TRBD1	NA	TRBV5-1	TRBJ2-3	TGCGCCAGCCAGGAACCCACAGGGGTCACAGATACGCAGTATTTT	CASQEPTGVTDTQYF
NA	NA	TRBV9	TRBJ2-1	TGTGCCAGCAGCGTAGCTGGGGCCAATGAGCAGTTCTTC	CASSVAGANEQFF
TRBD1	NA	TRBV2	TRBJ1-2	TGTGCCAGCAGTCGACAGGGGTACTATGGCTACACCTTC	CASSRQGYYGYTF
NA	NA	TRBV6-5	TRBJ1-2	TGTGCCAGCAGGCTTCTGGGGGCAGAGGGCTACACCTTC	CASRLLGAEGYTF
NA	NA	TRBV5-1	TRBJ2-3	TGCGCCAGCAGGTTAGGGGGGAGCACAGATACGCAGTATTTT	CASRLGGSTDTQYF
NA	NA	TRBV7-3	TRBJ1-2	TGTGCCAGCAGCCAGGGACGGGGCGATGGCTACACCTTC	CASSQGRGDGYTF
TRBD1	once	TRBV11-1	TRBJ1-1	TGTGCCAGCAGCTTCCGGACAGGGGAAGGGACTGAAGCTTTCTTT	CASSFRTGEGTEAFF
NA	NA	TRBV5-1	TRBJ2-1	TGCGCCAGCAGCTTGGGTACGACAATTCTCTCCTACAATGAGCAGTTCTTC	CASSLGTTILSYNEQFF
NA	NA	TRBV5-1	TRBJ2-5	TGCGCCAGCAGGTGGACAGCCCTTGCCATCCAAGAGACCCAGTACTTC	CASRWTALAIQETQYF
TRBD2	NA	TRBV7-6	TRBJ2-7	TGTGCCAGCAGCTTAGCGGGCGGGAGGGCCGTTCCCGAGCAGTACTTC	CASSLAGGRAVPEQYF
NA	NA	TRBV6-1	TRBJ2-7	TGTGCCAGCAGTGAAAAGTTTAGGGTTACCTACGAGCAGTACTTC	CASSEKFRVTYEQYF
TRBD1	NA	TRBV27	TRBJ1-5	TGTGCCAGCAGTCCTGGACAGGGTATTAGTCAGCCCCAGCATTTT	CASSPGQGISQPQHF
TRBD1	NA	TRBV5-1	TRBJ1-2	TGCGCCAGCAGCTTGGGACAGGGAGGAGAGGGCTACACCTTC	CASSLGQGGEGYTF
TRBD2	NA	TRBV27	TRBJ2-5	TGTGCCAGCAGTTTACGGCCTAGCGGGAACCCCCCTCAAGAGACCCAGTACTTC	CASSLRPSGNPPQETQYF
NA	NA	TRBV6-5	TRBJ1-3	TGTGCCAGCAGTTACTACCTGACAGTCTCTGGAAACACCATATATTTT	CASSYYLTVSGNTIYF
NA	NA	TRBV10-3	TRBJ2-1	TGTGCCATCAGTGAGGCGGCGGGGCTTTACAATGAGCAGTTCTTC	CAISEAAGLYNEQFF
TRBD2	NA	TRBV28	TRBJ2-7	TGTGCCAGCAGTTCAGCGGGGTACGAGCAGTACTTC	CASSSAGYEQYF
TRBD2	NA	TRBV9	TRBJ2-3	TGTGCCAGCAGCGTAGCCCCGGGGGGTTTTGGCACAGATACGCAGTATTTT	CASSVAPGGFGTDTQYF
NA	NA	TRBV2	TRBJ2-7	TGTGCCAGCAGTCTTTCGGCAGCCTCCTACGAGCAGTACTTC	CASSLSAASYEQYF
NA	few	TRBV5-1	TRBJ1-4	TGCGCCAGCAGCTTGGACAGTGTCCGTGGCGAACTGTTTTTT	CASSLDSVRGELFF
NA	NA	TRBV2	TRBJ2-5	TGTGCCAGCGGTGGGACCCAGTACTTC	CASGGTQYF
NA	NA	TRBV2	TRBJ1-5	TGTGCCAGCATGATGGAGAGCAATCAGCCCCAGCATTTT	CASMMESNQPQHF
NA	NA	TRBV5-8	TRBJ2-1	TGTGCCAGCAGCTGGGTCCCCAAGGATGAGCAGTTCTTC	CASSWVPKDEQFF
NA	NA	TRBV7-3	TRBJ2-1	TGTGCCAGCAGCTCCCAGGGAAGCTCCTACAATGAGCAGTTCTTC	CASSSQGSSYNEQFF
NA	once	TRBV7-2	TRBJ1-2	TGTGCCAGCAGCCGAGAACCGGGACTCAGTTATGGCTACACCTTC	CASSREPGLSYGYTF
TRBD1	NA	TRBV18	TRBJ1-1	TGTGCCAGCTCACCGGGGCAGGGGGTAGTGGCTGAAGCTTTCTTT	CASSPGQGVVAEAFF
NA	NA	TRBV30	TRBJ1-2	TGTGCCTGGAGCGACAAACGGACAGACCAAATATATGGCTACACCTTC	CAWSDKRTDQIYGYTF
TRBD1	NA	TRBV5-1	TRBJ2-5	TGCGCCAGGGGACATGGAAGGGGGCGGAAAGAGACCCAGTACTTC	CARGHGRGRKETQYF
NA	NA	TRBV6-5	TRBJ2-7	TGTGCCAGCCAAAACGGATTCGGGCAGTACTTC	CASQNGFGQYF
NA	NA	TRBV7-9	TRBJ2-3	TGTGCCAGCAGCCCAACCTATCAGACAGGCACAGATACGCAGTATTTT	CASSPTYQTGTDTQYF
NA	NA	TRBV7-8	TRBJ1-2	TGTGCCAGCAGCTCCGTTGTGAGGGCCACCGTAACGCATGGCTACACCTTC	CASSSVVRATVTHGYTF
NA	NA	TRBV6-1	TRBJ2-7	TGTGCCAGTAGTAGGCCTTCCTACGAGCAGTACTTC	CASSRPSYEQYF
TRBD2	NA	TRBV6-1	TRBJ2-7	TGTGCCAGCAGTGCTCTAGCGGGGGTACCCTCCTACGAGCAGTACTTC	CASSALAGVPSYEQYF
NA	NA	TRBV7-9	TRBJ1-2	TGTGCCAGCAGCTTTCGGGCCACAGCGAACGGAGACGGCTACACCTTC	CASSFRATANGDGYTF
NA	NA	TRBV5-1	TRBJ2-6	TGCGCCAGCGTAGGGGCGGTTAACTCTGGGGCCAACGTCCTGACTTTC	CASVGAVNSGANVLTF
NA	NA	TRBV7-6	TRBJ2-2	TGTGCCAGCAGCCCAATAGCGGACGACACCGGGGAGCTGTTTTTT	CASSPIADDTGELFF
TRBD1	NA	TRBV28	TRBJ2-7	TGTGCCAGCAGTTTACCGACAGGGCCCAACGAGCAGTACTTC	CASSLPTGPNEQYF
NA	NA	TRBV19	TRBJ1-3	TGTGCCAGTAGTATCCGCAGAGGGGTGACCCTCTCTGGAAACACCATATATTTT	CASSIRRGVTLSGNTIYF
NA	NA	TRBV5-1	TRBJ2-4	TGCGCCAGCAGCTTGGATATACAGGGTAGAAACATTCAGTACTTC	CASSLDIQGRNIQYF
TRBD1	NA	TRBV28	TRBJ2-7	TGTGCCAGCAGTCCAGGACAGGGCTACGAGCAGTACTTC	CASSPGQGYEQYF